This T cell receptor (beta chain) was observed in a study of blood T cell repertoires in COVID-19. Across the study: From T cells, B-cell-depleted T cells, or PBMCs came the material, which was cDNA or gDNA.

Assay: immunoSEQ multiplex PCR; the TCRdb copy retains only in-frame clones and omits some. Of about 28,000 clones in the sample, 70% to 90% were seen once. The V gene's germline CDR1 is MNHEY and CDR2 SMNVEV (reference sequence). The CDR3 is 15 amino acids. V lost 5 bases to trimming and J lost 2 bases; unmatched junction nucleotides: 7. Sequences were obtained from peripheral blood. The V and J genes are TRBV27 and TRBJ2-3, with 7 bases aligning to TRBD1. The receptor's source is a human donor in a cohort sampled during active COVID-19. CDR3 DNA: TGTGCCAGCAGTCCTCAGGGGGTTCACACAGATACGCAGTATTTT. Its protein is CASSPQGVHTDTQYF.